These T cell receptor beta chains were read from a single sample in a study of T-cell memory formation after mild COVID-19. TCRdb reprocessed the 5' RACE reads with MiXCR, giving one entry per CDR3 protein. The table has roughly 150,000 distinct CDR3 sequences, about an eighth seen once. The source material was PBMCs or a T cell subset sorted from them (not recorded which). The receptors were sampled from a man aged 18 to 35 who had mild COVID-19 (a few samples of this study predate the infection). Cell type and time point are not known. The CDR3 runs from the conserved cysteine through the conserved F or W.

CDR3 protein: CASSLIAGGRTDTQYF
CDR3 length: 16
V gene: TRBV5-1
J gene: TRBJ2-3

CDR3 protein: CASSLEIYNEQFF
CDR3 length: 13
V gene: TRBV5-8
J gene: TRBJ2-1

CDR3 protein: CASSLQENTEAFF
CDR3 length: 13
V gene: TRBV7-9
J gene: TRBJ1-1

CDR3 protein: CTPPPSTRWGNQPQHF
CDR3 length: 16
V gene: TRBV29-1
J gene: TRBJ1-5

CDR3 protein: CASSSRRDGPYEQYF
CDR3 length: 15
V gene: TRBV12-3/TRBV12-4
J gene: TRBJ2-7

CDR3 protein: CASSLPYRLNTGELFF
CDR3 length: 16
V gene: TRBV7-2
J gene: TRBJ2-2

CDR3 protein: CASSHALFRGEAFF
CDR3 length: 14
V gene: TRBV6-2/TRBV6-3
J gene: TRBJ1-1

CDR3 protein: CASSLRALTSGANVLTF
CDR3 length: 17
V gene: TRBV7-2
J gene: TRBJ2-6

CDR3 protein: CASTASYEQYF
CDR3 length: 11
V gene: TRBV6-2/TRBV6-3
J gene: TRBJ2-7

CDR3 protein: CASGMAGVRGTDTQYF
CDR3 length: 16
V gene: TRBV12-3/TRBV12-4
J gene: TRBJ2-3

CDR3 protein: CASSLIGGWDEKLFF
CDR3 length: 15
V gene: TRBV7-8
J gene: TRBJ1-4

CDR3 protein: CASSLGQVHTDTQYF
CDR3 length: 15
V gene: TRBV7-2
J gene: TRBJ2-3

CDR3 protein: CASRSTGGNQPQHF
CDR3 length: 14
V gene: TRBV6-2/TRBV6-3
J gene: TRBJ1-5

CDR3 protein: CASSFWTNEKLFF
CDR3 length: 13
V gene: TRBV5-6
J gene: TRBJ1-4

CDR3 protein: CSGGQVEKLFF
CDR3 length: 11
V gene: TRBV29-1
J gene: TRBJ1-4

CDR3 protein: CASSNRRSTDTQYF
CDR3 length: 14
V gene: TRBV2
J gene: TRBJ2-3

CDR3 protein: CASRSLGTTNTGELFF
CDR3 length: 16
V gene: TRBV6-5
J gene: TRBJ2-2

CDR3 protein: CASGQALGNSPLHF
CDR3 length: 14
V gene: TRBV2
J gene: TRBJ1-6

CDR3 protein: CASSEVPSSYNEQFF
CDR3 length: 15
V gene: TRBV10-2
J gene: TRBJ2-1

CDR3 protein: CASSPGRNEQFF
CDR3 length: 12
V gene: TRBV6-2/TRBV6-3
J gene: TRBJ2-1

CDR3 protein: CASSPKVAGSTDTQYF
CDR3 length: 16
V gene: TRBV4-2
J gene: TRBJ2-3

CDR3 protein: CASTFRAFQETQYF
CDR3 length: 14
V gene: TRBV6-2/TRBV6-3
J gene: TRBJ2-5

CDR3 protein: CASSPPGTGQETQYF
CDR3 length: 15
V gene: TRBV18
J gene: TRBJ2-5

CDR3 protein: CASSRRVTYEQYF
CDR3 length: 13
V gene: TRBV7-8
J gene: TRBJ2-7

CDR3 protein: CASSRYLNTEAFF
CDR3 length: 13
V gene: TRBV27
J gene: TRBJ1-1

CDR3 protein: CSVGQVGNQPQHF
CDR3 length: 13
V gene: TRBV29-1
J gene: TRBJ1-5

CDR3 protein: CASSLRGTGGEKLFF
CDR3 length: 15
V gene: TRBV5-1
J gene: TRBJ1-4

CDR3 protein: CASSLGPGGSETQYF
CDR3 length: 15
V gene: TRBV5-1
J gene: TRBJ2-5

CDR3 protein: CASSSDILLNEQFF
CDR3 length: 14
V gene: TRBV11-1
J gene: TRBJ2-1

CDR3 protein: CASSRQDSETQYF
CDR3 length: 13
V gene: TRBV6-5
J gene: TRBJ2-5

CDR3 protein: CASSRSTGGYTEAFF
CDR3 length: 15
V gene: TRBV5-5
J gene: TRBJ1-1

CDR3 protein: CATSRDIGSRETQYF
CDR3 length: 15
V gene: TRBV15
J gene: TRBJ2-5

CDR3 protein: CASSPPSFSSYEQYF
CDR3 length: 15
V gene: TRBV18
J gene: TRBJ2-7

CDR3 protein: CASLPSGGYNEQFF
CDR3 length: 14
V gene: TRBV28
J gene: TRBJ2-1

CDR3 protein: CASSVGTRGTNEKLFF
CDR3 length: 16
V gene: TRBV9
J gene: TRBJ1-4

CDR3 protein: CASSLLQNTINTEAFF
CDR3 length: 16
V gene: TRBV5-1
J gene: TRBJ1-1